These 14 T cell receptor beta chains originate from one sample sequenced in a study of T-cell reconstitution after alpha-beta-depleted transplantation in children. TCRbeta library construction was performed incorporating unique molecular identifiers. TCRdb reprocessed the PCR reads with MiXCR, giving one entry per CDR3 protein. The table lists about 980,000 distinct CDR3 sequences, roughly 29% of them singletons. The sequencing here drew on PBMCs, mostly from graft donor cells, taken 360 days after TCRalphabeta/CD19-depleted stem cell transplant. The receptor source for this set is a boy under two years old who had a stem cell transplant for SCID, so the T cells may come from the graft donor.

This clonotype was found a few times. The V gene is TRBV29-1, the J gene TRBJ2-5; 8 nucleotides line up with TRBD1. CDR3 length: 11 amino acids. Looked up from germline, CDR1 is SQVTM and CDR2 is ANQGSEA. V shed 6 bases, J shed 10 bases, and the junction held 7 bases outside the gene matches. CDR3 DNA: TGCAGCGTCGCACTCGGACAGGGCCAGTACTTC. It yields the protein CSVALGQGQYF.

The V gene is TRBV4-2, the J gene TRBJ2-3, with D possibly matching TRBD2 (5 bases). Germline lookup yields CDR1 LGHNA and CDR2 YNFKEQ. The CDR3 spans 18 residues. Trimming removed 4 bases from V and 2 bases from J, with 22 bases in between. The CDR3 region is CASSRSVPYPGNTDTQYF. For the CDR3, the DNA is TGTGCCAGCAGCCGATCGGTCCCCTATCCGGGGAACACAGATACGCAGTATTTT.

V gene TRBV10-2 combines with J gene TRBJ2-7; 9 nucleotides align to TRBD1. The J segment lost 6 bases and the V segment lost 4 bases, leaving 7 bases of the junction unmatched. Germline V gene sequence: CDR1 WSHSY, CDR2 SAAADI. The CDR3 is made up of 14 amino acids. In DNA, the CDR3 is TGCGCCAGCAGTGCGGGACAGGGTTTTTCCGAGCAGTACTTC. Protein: CASSAGQGFSEQYF.

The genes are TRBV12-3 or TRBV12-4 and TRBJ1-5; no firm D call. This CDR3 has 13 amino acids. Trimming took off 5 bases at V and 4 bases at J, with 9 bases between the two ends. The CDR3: CASSPNYNQPQHF. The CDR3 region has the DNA TGTGCCAGCAGTCCGAACTATAATCAGCCCCAGCATTTT.

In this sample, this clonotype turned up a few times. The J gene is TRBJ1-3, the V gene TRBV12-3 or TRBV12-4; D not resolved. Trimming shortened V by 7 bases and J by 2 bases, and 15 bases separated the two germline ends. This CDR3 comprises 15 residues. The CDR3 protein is CASTAAQSTGNTIYF. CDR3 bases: TGTGCCAGCACCGCAGCACAGTCGACTGGAAACACCATATATTTT.

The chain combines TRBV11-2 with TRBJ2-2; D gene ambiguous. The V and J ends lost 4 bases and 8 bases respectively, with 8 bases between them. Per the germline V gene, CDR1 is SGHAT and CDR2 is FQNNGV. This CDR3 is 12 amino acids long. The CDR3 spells CASSSTVGELFF. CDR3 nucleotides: TGTGCCAGCAGCTCTACAGTGGGGGAGCTGTTTTTT. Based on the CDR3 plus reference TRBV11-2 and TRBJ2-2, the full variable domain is EAGVAQSPRYKIIEKRQSVAFWCNPISGHATLYWYQQILGQGPKLLIQFQNNGVVDDSQLPKDRFSAERLKGVDSTLKIQPAKLEDSAVYLCASSSTVGELFFGEGSRLTVL.

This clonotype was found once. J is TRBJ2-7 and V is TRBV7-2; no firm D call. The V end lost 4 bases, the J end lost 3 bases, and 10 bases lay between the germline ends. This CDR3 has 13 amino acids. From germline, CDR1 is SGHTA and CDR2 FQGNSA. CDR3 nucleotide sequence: TGTGCCAGCAGCTATCAGGTATTCTACGAGCAGTACTTC. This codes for CASSYQVFYEQYF.

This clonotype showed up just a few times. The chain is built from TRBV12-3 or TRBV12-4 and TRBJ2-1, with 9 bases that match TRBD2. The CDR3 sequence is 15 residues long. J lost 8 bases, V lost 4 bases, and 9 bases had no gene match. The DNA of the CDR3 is TGTGCCAGCAGTTATCGGGCGGGGGGGCCTTATGAGCAGTTCTTC. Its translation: CASSYRAGGPYEQFF.

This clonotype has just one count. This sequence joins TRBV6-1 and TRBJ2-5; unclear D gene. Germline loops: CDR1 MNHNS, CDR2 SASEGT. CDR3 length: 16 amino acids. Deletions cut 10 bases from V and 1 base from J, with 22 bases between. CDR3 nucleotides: TGTGCCACCTTCCCGTGGAAGCCCCTATTCCAAGAGACCCAGTACTTC. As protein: CATFPWKPLFQETQYF.

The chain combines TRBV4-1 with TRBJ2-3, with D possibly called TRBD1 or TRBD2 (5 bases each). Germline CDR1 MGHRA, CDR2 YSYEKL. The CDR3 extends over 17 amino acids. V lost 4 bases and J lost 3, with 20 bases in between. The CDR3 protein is CASSLGRGRERTDTQYF. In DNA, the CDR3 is TGCGCCAGCAGCCTCGGACGGGGCAGGGAGAGAACAGATACGCAGTATTTT.

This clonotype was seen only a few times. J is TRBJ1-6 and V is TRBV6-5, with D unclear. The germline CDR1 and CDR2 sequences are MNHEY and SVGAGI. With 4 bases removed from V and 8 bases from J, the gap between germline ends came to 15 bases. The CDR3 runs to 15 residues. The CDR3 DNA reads TGTGCCAGCAGTTCGAGTAAAGCCCCACATTCACCCCTCCACTTT. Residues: CASSSSKAPHSPLHF.

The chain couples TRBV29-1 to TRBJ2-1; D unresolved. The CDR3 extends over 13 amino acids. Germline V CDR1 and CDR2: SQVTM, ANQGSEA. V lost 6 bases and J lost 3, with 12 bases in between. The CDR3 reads CSVTPLLYNEQFF. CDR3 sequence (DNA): TGCAGCGTGACCCCCCTGCTCTACAATGAGCAGTTCTTC.

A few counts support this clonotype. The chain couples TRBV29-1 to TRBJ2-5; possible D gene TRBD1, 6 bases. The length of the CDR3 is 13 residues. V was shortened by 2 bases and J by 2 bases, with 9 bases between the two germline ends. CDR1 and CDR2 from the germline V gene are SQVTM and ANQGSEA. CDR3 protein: CSVERTEQETQYF. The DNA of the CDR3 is TGCAGCGTTGAACGGACAGAGCAAGAGACCCAGTACTTC.

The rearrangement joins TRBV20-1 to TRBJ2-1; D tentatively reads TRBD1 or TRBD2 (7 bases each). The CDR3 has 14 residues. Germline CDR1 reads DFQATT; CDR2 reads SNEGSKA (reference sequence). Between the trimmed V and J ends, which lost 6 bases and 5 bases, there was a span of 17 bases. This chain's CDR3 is CSAPGRGPDNEQFF. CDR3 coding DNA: TGCAGTGCCCCGGGGAGGGGGCCCGACAATGAGCAGTTCTTC.